The rows below give T cell receptor beta chains drawn from one sample of a study of CD8 T cells in Susac syndrome. TCRdb re-called the immunoSEQ multiplex PCR reads with MiXCR, one entry per CDR3 protein. The sample consists of roughly 130,000 distinct CDR3 sequences, 90% to 95% of them appearing once. The source material was CD4+ T cells from PBMCs. These receptors were taken from a human donor in good health. Each CDR3 is given with its conserved first and last residue. The D gene is left open where the match is weak. Clone size is shown for a subset of rows, as once, few, many or a class of expanded clone.

clone_size: -
j_call: TRBJ2-7
d_call: TRBD2
v_call: TRBV3-1
cdr3_aa: CASSRTSGSGLAYEQYF
cdr3_nt: TGTGCCAGCAGCCGGACTAGCGGGAGTGGGCTCGCCTACGAGCAGTACTTC

clone_size: -
j_call: TRBJ1-5
d_call: -
v_call: TRBV18
cdr3_aa: CASSPTGRNQPQHF
cdr3_nt: TGTGCCAGCTCACCGACAGGCCGCAATCAGCCCCAGCATTTT

clone_size: -
j_call: TRBJ2-2
d_call: -
v_call: TRBV28
cdr3_aa: CAGETGNTGELFF
cdr3_nt: TGTGCCGGGGAGACGGGTAACACCGGGGAGCTGTTTTTT

clone_size: -
j_call: TRBJ1-5
d_call: -
v_call: TRBV9
cdr3_aa: CASSVGGGGNQPQHF
cdr3_nt: TGTGCCAGCAGCGTCGGGGGTGGCGGCAATCAGCCCCAGCATTTT

clone_size: -
j_call: TRBJ2-7
d_call: -
v_call: TRBV2
cdr3_aa: CASNPGRGLGQYF
cdr3_nt: TGTGCCAGCAACCCGGGACGGGGACTGGGGCAGTACTTC

clone_size: -
j_call: TRBJ2-7
d_call: -
v_call: TRBV3-1
cdr3_aa: CASSPGGAYYEQYF
cdr3_nt: TGTGCCAGCAGTCCTGGAGGCGCTTACTACGAGCAGTACTTC

clone_size: -
j_call: TRBJ1-1
d_call: -
v_call: TRBV19
cdr3_aa: CASSPAYNTEAFF
cdr3_nt: TGTGCCAGTAGTCCGGCATACAACACTGAAGCTTTCTTT

clone_size: -
j_call: TRBJ2-7
d_call: -
v_call: TRBV5-6
cdr3_aa: CASSLASATYEQYF
cdr3_nt: TGTGCCAGCAGCTTGGCTAGCGCAACCTACGAGCAGTACTTC

clone_size: -
j_call: TRBJ2-2
d_call: -
v_call: TRBV28
cdr3_aa: CASTLYTVPGVGELFF
cdr3_nt: TGTGCCAGCACCCTCTACACGGTCCCTGGCGTCGGGGAGCTGTTTTTT

clone_size: -
j_call: TRBJ2-3
d_call: -
v_call: TRBV5-1
cdr3_aa: CASSLGQYTDTQYF
cdr3_nt: TGCGCCAGCAGCTTGGGACAGTACACAGATACGCAGTATTTT

clone_size: once
j_call: TRBJ1-1
d_call: -
v_call: TRBV29-1
cdr3_aa: CSVEPEDLRVTEAFF
cdr3_nt: TGCAGCGTTGAGCCCGAAGACCTGAGAGTCACTGAAGCTTTCTTT

clone_size: -
j_call: TRBJ2-1
d_call: -
v_call: TRBV29-1
cdr3_aa: CSGTNYNEQFF
cdr3_nt: TGCAGCGGAACTAATTACAATGAGCAGTTCTTC

clone_size: -
j_call: TRBJ2-4
d_call: -
v_call: TRBV28
cdr3_aa: CASSFVGGRAKNIQYF
cdr3_nt: TGTGCCAGCAGTTTTGTGGGGGGCCGAGCCAAAAACATTCAGTACTTC

clone_size: -
j_call: TRBJ2-7
d_call: -
v_call: TRBV15
cdr3_aa: CATSSTSPTYEQYF
cdr3_nt: TGTGCCACCAGCAGTACTTCCCCTACCTACGAGCAGTACTTC

clone_size: -
j_call: TRBJ2-7
d_call: TRBD2
v_call: TRBV27
cdr3_aa: CASSSAGVGKYEQYF
cdr3_nt: TGTGCCAGCAGTTCCGCGGGAGTGGGGAAGTACGAGCAGTACTTC

clone_size: -
j_call: TRBJ1-1
d_call: -
v_call: TRBV6-5
cdr3_aa: CASSYSRQGNTEAFF
cdr3_nt: TGTGCCAGCAGTTACTCGAGGCAGGGAAACACTGAAGCTTTCTTT

clone_size: -
j_call: TRBJ2-2
d_call: TRBD1
v_call: TRBV5-6
cdr3_aa: CASRTGALTGELFF
cdr3_nt: TGTGCCAGCAGGACAGGGGCCCTCACCGGGGAGCTGTTTTTT

clone_size: -
j_call: TRBJ2-7
d_call: -
v_call: TRBV5-1
cdr3_aa: CASSFQGTVYEQYF
cdr3_nt: TGCGCCAGCAGCTTTCAAGGGACCGTCTACGAGCAGTACTTC

clone_size: -
j_call: TRBJ2-7
d_call: TRBD2
v_call: TRBV5-1
cdr3_aa: CASSIGLAGDYEQYF
cdr3_nt: TGCGCCAGCAGCATTGGACTAGCGGGAGATTACGAGCAGTACTTC

clone_size: -
j_call: TRBJ2-7
d_call: -
v_call: TRBV27
cdr3_aa: CASREQGHEQYF
cdr3_nt: TGTGCCAGCCGAGAACAGGGCCACGAGCAGTACTTC

clone_size: once
j_call: TRBJ1-5
d_call: -
v_call: TRBV2
cdr3_aa: CASTPGVEQPQHF
cdr3_nt: TGTGCCAGCACCCCGGGGGTGGAACAGCCCCAGCATTTT

clone_size: -
j_call: TRBJ2-2
d_call: -
v_call: TRBV24-1
cdr3_aa: CATSDFQPNTGELFF
cdr3_nt: TGTGCCACCAGTGATTTCCAGCCTAACACCGGGGAGCTGTTTTTT

clone_size: -
j_call: TRBJ1-2
d_call: -
v_call: TRBV6-1
cdr3_aa: CASRGRTYGYTF
cdr3_nt: TGTGCCAGCAGGGGCAGGACCTATGGCTACACCTTC

clone_size: -
j_call: TRBJ2-7
d_call: -
v_call: TRBV29-1
cdr3_aa: CSVRPATSYEQYF
cdr3_nt: TGCAGCGTTCGTCCGGCAACATCCTACGAGCAGTACTTC

clone_size: -
j_call: TRBJ2-4
d_call: -
v_call: TRBV7-9
cdr3_aa: CASSQGGELAKNIQYF
cdr3_nt: TGTGCCAGCAGCCAAGGGGGGGAATTAGCCAAAAACATTCAGTACTTC

clone_size: -
j_call: TRBJ2-6
d_call: -
v_call: TRBV28
cdr3_aa: CASTGPLPGANVLTF
cdr3_nt: TGTGCCAGCACAGGACCCCTTCCGGGGGCCAACGTCCTGACTTTC

clone_size: -
j_call: TRBJ1-4
d_call: -
v_call: TRBV28
cdr3_aa: CASSLFRAQNEKLFF
cdr3_nt: TGTGCCAGCAGTTTATTCAGGGCCCAGAATGAAAAACTGTTTTTT

clone_size: -
j_call: TRBJ2-5
d_call: -
v_call: TRBV5-5
cdr3_aa: CASSLGPLYQETQYF
cdr3_nt: TGTGCCAGCAGCTTGGGGCCACTCTACCAAGAGACCCAGTACTTC

clone_size: -
j_call: TRBJ1-5
d_call: TRBD1
v_call: TRBV2
cdr3_aa: CASSDQTGLGQPQHF
cdr3_nt: TGTGCCAGCAGTGACCAGACAGGGTTGGGGCAGCCCCAGCATTTT

clone_size: -
j_call: TRBJ2-1
d_call: -
v_call: TRBV7-9
cdr3_aa: CASSLVNTRQVNEQFF
cdr3_nt: TGTGCCAGCAGCTTAGTAAACACTAGGCAAGTGAATGAGCAGTTCTTC

clone_size: -
j_call: TRBJ1-4
d_call: TRBD1
v_call: TRBV5-1
cdr3_aa: CASSFATGNNEKLFF
cdr3_nt: TGCGCCAGCAGCTTCGCGACAGGGAATAATGAAAAACTGTTTTTT

clone_size: -
j_call: TRBJ2-1
d_call: -
v_call: TRBV2
cdr3_aa: CASSDIGAFNEQFF
cdr3_nt: TGTGCCAGCAGTGATATCGGGGCATTCAATGAGCAGTTCTTC

clone_size: -
j_call: TRBJ1-4
d_call: -
v_call: TRBV19
cdr3_aa: CASSHRDEKLFF
cdr3_nt: TGTGCCAGTAGTCACAGGGATGAAAAACTGTTTTTT

clone_size: -
j_call: TRBJ1-2
d_call: -
v_call: TRBV2
cdr3_aa: CASSVDPRAGGYTF
cdr3_nt: TGTGCCAGCAGTGTGGACCCACGCGCCGGTGGCTACACCTTC

clone_size: -
j_call: TRBJ2-5
d_call: -
v_call: TRBV2
cdr3_aa: CASGVLYQETQYF
cdr3_nt: TGTGCCAGTGGAGTCCTCTACCAAGAGACCCAGTACTTC

clone_size: few
j_call: TRBJ2-5
d_call: -
v_call: TRBV18
cdr3_aa: CASSPGVQETQYF
cdr3_nt: TGTGCCAGCTCGCCAGGGGTTCAAGAGACCCAGTACTTC

clone_size: -
j_call: TRBJ1-1
d_call: -
v_call: TRBV5-1
cdr3_aa: CASSGQRNTEAFF
cdr3_nt: TGCGCCAGCAGCGGACAGCGGAACACTGAAGCTTTCTTT

clone_size: -
j_call: TRBJ2-1
d_call: TRBD1
v_call: TRBV2
cdr3_aa: CASSDMDRVSYNEQFF
cdr3_nt: TGTGCCAGCAGTGATATGGACAGGGTCTCCTACAATGAGCAGTTCTTC

clone_size: -
j_call: TRBJ2-2
d_call: -
v_call: TRBV6-5
cdr3_aa: CASSYQGTEELFF
cdr3_nt: TGTGCCAGCAGTTACCAGGGCACCGAGGAGCTGTTTTTT

clone_size: -
j_call: TRBJ1-5
d_call: -
v_call: TRBV15
cdr3_aa: CATSRDWGRIGNQPQHF
cdr3_nt: TGTGCCACCAGCAGAGATTGGGGGCGAATTGGCAATCAGCCCCAGCATTTT

clone_size: -
j_call: TRBJ1-2
d_call: -
v_call: TRBV18
cdr3_aa: CASSRSTGNYGYTF
cdr3_nt: TGTGCCAGCTCACGTTCGACGGGGAACTATGGCTACACCTTC

clone_size: -
j_call: TRBJ1-2
d_call: -
v_call: TRBV10-3
cdr3_aa: CAISEREGGNTF
cdr3_nt: TGTGCCATCAGTGAGCGGGAGGGTGGCAACACCTTC